These 9 T cell receptor beta chains were all obtained from the same sample, sequenced in a study of cytomegalovirus exposure and HLA in healthy donors. The study ran its PCR with 60 Vbeta and 13 Jbeta primers. Clones were sequenced by immunoSEQ multiplex PCR, and TCRdb holds only the in-frame ones, with some missing. The sample has some 200,000 clones; 77% are singletons. Sequenced: PBMCs. These receptors all stem from an older woman in good health and CMV-seropositive.

The V and J genes are TRBV18 and TRBJ2-5, with 12 bases fitting TRBD2. Germline V gives CDR1 KGHSH, CDR2 LQKENI. With V trimmed by 4 bases and J by 2 bases, 5 bases remained unmatched. The CDR3 has 16 amino acids. The chain's CDR3 is CASSRTLAGGQETQYF. The DNA of the CDR3 is TGTGCCAGCTCACGAACTCTAGCGGGGGGGCAAGAGACCCAGTACTTC.

The V gene is TRBV30, the J gene TRBJ2-5, with 8 bases identical to TRBD1. Per germline, CDR1 GTSNPN and CDR2 SVGIG (reference sequence). The J segment lost 5 bases and the V segment lost 5 bases, leaving 4 bases of the junction unmatched. This CDR3 comprises 12 residues. CDR3: CAWGQGYETQYF. The CDR3 DNA sequence: TGTGCCTGGGGACAGGGATACGAGACCCAGTACTTC. Full variable domain (outside the CDR3, taken from reference TRBV30 and TRBJ2-5): SQTIHQWPATLVQPVGSPLSLECTVEGTSNPNLYWYRQAAGRGLQLLFYSVGIGQISSEVPQNLSASRPQDRQFILSSKKLLLSDSGFYLCAWGQGYETQYFGPGTRLLVL.

This clone was observed a few times. The chain links TRBV6-5 to TRBJ2-1, with D perhaps TRBD1 (5 bases). This CDR3 contains 11 residues. Trimming shortened V by 6 bases and J by 8 bases, and 8 bases separated the two germline ends. Germline loops: CDR1 MNHEY, CDR2 SVGAGI. The CDR3 loop is CASRFRDEQFF. CDR3 nucleotide sequence: TGTGCCAGCAGATTCAGGGATGAGCAGTTCTTC.

CDR3 amino acids: CASSLGQTNSNQPQHF. The DNA for the CDR3 is TGTGCCAGCAGCCTGGGACAGACTAATAGCAATCAGCCCCAGCATTTT. The rearrangement joins TRBV9 to TRBJ1-5; 7 bases fit TRBD1. Germline CDR1 reads SGDLS; CDR2 reads YYNGEE. The CDR3 consists of 16 residues. After removal of 4 bases from V and 0 bases from J, the junction contained 7 bases not matched to a gene. The full variable domain, completed using reference TRBV9 and TRBJ1-5, is DSGVTQTPKHLITATGQRVTLRCSPRSGDLSVYWYQQSLDQGLQFLIQYYNGEERAKGNILERFSAQQFPDLHSELNLSSLELGDSALYFCASSLGQTNSNQPQHFGDGTRLSIL.

This clone was observed a handful of times. The V gene is TRBV19, the J gene TRBJ1-1; D is unclear. Trimming cost V 5 bases and J 3 bases, with 7 bases left between them. The germline CDR1 and CDR2 sequences are LNHDA and SQIVND (reference sequence). This CDR3 is built from 12 residues. The CDR3 spells CASSRQDTEAFF. The CDR3 DNA follows: TGTGCCAGTAGTCGCCAGGACACTGAAGCTTTCTTT.

The V gene is TRBV15, the J gene TRBJ1-6, with TRBD1 identical over 7 bases. V shed 11 bases, J shed 7 bases, and the junction held 8 bases outside the gene matches. The CDR3 has 13 residues. Germline CDR1 and CDR2: LNHNV and YYDKDF (reference sequence). This CDR3 reads CAANRGGNSPLHF. The CDR3 DNA reads TGTGCCGCTAACAGGGGCGGGAATTCACCCCTCCACTTT.

This clone is a singleton in its sample. The chain carries TRBV5-4 and TRBJ2-7, with D maybe TRBD2 (5 bases). The germline V and J ends were trimmed by 4 bases and 2 bases, with 16 bases remaining between them. Germline V gene lookup returns CDR1 SGHNT and CDR2 YYREEE (reference sequence). The CDR3 covers 15 residues. This CDR3 is CASSPYLASAYEQYF. The CDR3 nucleotides read TGTGCCAGCAGCCCCTACCTAGCTTCGGCCTACGAGCAGTACTTC.

The CDR3 sequence: CASSAIGATNYGYTF. DNA of the CDR3: TGTGCCAGCAGTGCAATCGGTGCGACTAACTATGGCTACACCTTC. This sequence joins TRBV6-1 and TRBJ1-2; D gene uncertain. V was clipped by 4 bases and J by 0 bases, with 12 bases between them. The CDR3 sequence is 15 residues long. CDR1 MNHNS and CDR2 SASEGT come from the germline V gene.

The V and J genes are TRBV5-1 and TRBJ2-3; 13 bases agree with TRBD2. Germline-derived CDR1 and CDR2 are SGHRS and YFSETQ. This CDR3 comprises 17 residues. The V segment lost 2 bases and the J segment 6 bases; nucleotides outside the gene matches: 9. CDR3 in DNA: TGCGCCAGCAGCTTCACCGGGACTAGCGGGACGGCGGATACGCAGTATTTT. As protein: CASSFTGTSGTADTQYF.